The 14 T cell receptor beta chains reported below all come from one sample, sequenced in a study of blood T cells in healthy people across ages. Sample-barcoded 5' priming and a J-beta primer mix drove a second PCR of about 6 to 12 cycles. TCRdb reprocessed the 5' RACE reads via MiXCR and lists one record per CDR3 protein. This sample has approximately 800,000 distinct CDR3 sequences, with under 40% found just once. The source material was blood. Every receptor here comes from a man younger than 35 in good health.

This clonotype was recorded many times. The chain uses TRBV4-2 and TRBJ2-3, with TRBD2 identical over 7 bases. The CDR3 covers 15 residues. CDR1 LGHNA and CDR2 YNFKEQ come from the germline V gene. V trimming: 3 bases; J trimming: 5 bases; junction bases outside the gene matches: 8. The CDR3 spells CASSHQGGGRDTQYF. DNA for the CDR3: TGTGCCAGCAGCCACCAAGGAGGCGGGAGAGATACGCAGTATTTT.

The chain has TRBV10-3 and TRBJ2-3; perhaps TRBD1 as D (5 bases). Germline V gives CDR1 ENHRY, CDR2 SYGVKD. The CDR3 consists of 16 residues. Trimming left V 2 bases short and J 5 bases short, with 17 bases between. The CDR3 DNA follows: TGTGCCATCAGTGAGACTCCTTCGACAGAGCTAGATACGCAGTATTTT. Its protein product is CAISETPSTELDTQYF.

This chain connects TRBV5-1 to TRBJ2-1; TRBD1 aligns across 9 bases. TRBJ2-7 explains the end of the DNA better; the J call may be wrong. CDR3 length: 16 residues. Germline values: CDR1 SGHRS, CDR2 YFSETQ. In DNA form, the CDR3 reads TGCGCCAGCAGCTTGAAGGACAGGGGCCCCGTTAATGAGCAGTACTTC. Translating gives CASSLKDRGPVNEQYF.

The rearrangement links TRBV7-3 to TRBJ2-5; no firm D call. Trimming took off 2 bases at V and 0 bases at J, with 10 bases between the two ends. Germline V CDR1 and CDR2: SGHTA, FQGTGA. This CDR3 is built from 15 residues. The CDR3 is CASSLFAANQETQYF. The CDR3 region has the DNA TGTGCCAGCAGCTTATTCGCAGCAAACCAAGAGACCCAGTACTTC.

The chain recombines TRBV10-3 with TRBJ2-3; TRBD2 matches at 7 bases. Looked up from germline, CDR1 is ENHRY and CDR2 is SYGVKD. The CDR3 is 15 amino acids. The V gene end was trimmed by 6 bases and the J gene end by 2 bases; junction bases not matched to a gene: 8. The CDR3 sequence: CAIRAGGGTTDTQYF. DNA for the CDR3: TGTGCCATCAGGGCTGGCGGGGGTACCACAGATACGCAGTATTTT.

For this clonotype: A much larger clone lies one base from this, so it may be a read error. The rearrangement uses TRBV7-2 and TRBJ1-5, with D tentatively TRBD1 (6 bases). V dropped 5 bases and J dropped 3 bases, with 11 bases sitting between them. The CDR3 runs to 14 residues. Germline CDR1 and CDR2: SGHTA and FQGNSA. The CDR3 sequence: CASSVGGYNQPQHF. The CDR3 nucleotides are TGTGCCAGCAGCGTAGGGGGTTACAATCAGCCCCAGCATTTT.

This clonotype turned up a few times. The V and J genes are TRBV7-2 and TRBJ2-1, with 10 nucleotides matching TRBD2. CDR1 and CDR2 (germline): SGHTA, FQGNSA. V lost 5 bases to trimming and J lost 4 bases; unmatched junction nucleotides: 8. The length of the CDR3 is 16 residues. The CDR3 protein is CASSRERGGRYNEQFF. Written as DNA, the CDR3 is TGTGCCAGCAGCCGAGAGCGGGGGGGCCGTTACAATGAGCAGTTCTTC.

The rearrangement joins TRBV5-5 to TRBJ2-3; the match to TRBD1 covers 9 bases. The germline V gene encodes CDR1 SGHKS and CDR2 YYEKEE (reference sequence). The CDR3 is made up of 15 amino acids. V trimming: 4 bases; J trimming: 4 bases; junction bases outside the gene matches: 7. The CDR3 loop is CASSPGQGGADTQYF. The CDR3 DNA follows: TGTGCCAGCAGCCCGGGACAGGGAGGGGCAGATACGCAGTATTTT.

V and J are TRBV4-2 and TRBJ1-5; no definite D call. CDR3 length: 15 amino acids. Trimming removed 4 bases from V and 4 bases from J, with 14 bases in between. In germline, CDR1 is LGHNA, CDR2 YNFKEQ. CDR3 protein: CASSPSGSENQPQHF. The CDR3 DNA follows: TGTGCCAGCAGCCCAAGCGGGTCAGAAAATCAGCCCCAGCATTTT.

V usage is TRBV2 and J usage is TRBJ2-5, with D hard to call. The J call may be wrong; the DNA end is better matched by TRBJ2-7. CDR1 SNHLY and CDR2 FYNNEI come from the germline V gene. This CDR3 region has 13 residues. CDR3 amino acids: CASSAQGNYEQYF. The CDR3 DNA is TGTGCCAGCAGCGCCCAAGGAAACTACGAGCAGTACTTC.

This rearrangement joins TRBV12-3 or TRBV12-4 to TRBJ2-5, with D maybe TRBD1 (5 bases). The CDR3 runs to 15 residues. The V end lost 2 bases, the J end lost 7 bases, and 17 bases lay between the germline ends. The CDR3 nucleotides read TGTGCCAGCAGTTTACAGTGGACACGGACATGGACCCAGTACTTC. Its protein product is CASSLQWTRTWTQYF.

This clonotype was detected many times. This rearrangement joins TRBV20-1 to TRBJ2-4, with TRBD2 matching 12 bases. The trim removed 6 bases at V and 8 bases at J, leaving 8 bases unmatched. CDR3 size: 14 residues. Germline V lookup: CDR1 DFQATT, CDR2 SNEGSKA (reference sequence). CDR3 in amino acids: CSALPGTSGYIQYF. The CDR3 region has the DNA TGCAGTGCCCTCCCCGGGACTAGCGGGTACATTCAGTACTTC.

As for this clonotype: A much larger clone lies a single base off, so this may be a read error. The chain is built from TRBV12-3 or TRBV12-4 and TRBJ1-6; D perhaps matches TRBD1 (5 bases). The CDR3 loop spans 13 amino acids. CDR3 DNA sequence: TGTGTCAGCTGGGACCCTCCCATTTCACCCCTCCACTTT. This gives the protein CVSWDPPISPLHF.

As concerns this clonotype: Possible read error: a much larger clone is one base away. The chain has TRBV7-9 and TRBJ2-5, with 10 bases fitting TRBD1. Per the germline V gene, CDR1 is SEHNR and CDR2 is FQNEAQ (reference sequence). Losses at the gene ends were 5 bases for V and 2 bases for J; bases not matched to a gene: 2. The CDR3 loop spans 14 amino acids. The CDR3 spells CASSGTGVQETQYF. The CDR3 DNA is TGTGCCAGCAGCGGGACAGGGGTTCAAGAGACCCAGTACTTC.